This is a list of T cell receptor beta chains from one sample in a study of blood T cell repertoires in COVID-19. Measured with immunoSEQ multiplex PCR; TCRdb has only the in-frame clones, and not every one. The sample records 100,000 or so clones, approximately 78% being singletons. Material: peripheral blood. These receptors originate from a man in his sixties with active or convalescent COVID-19. The CDR3 runs from the conserved cysteine through the conserved F or W. Each record gives: CDR3 DNA, CDR3 protein, clone size, D gene, J gene, V gene. D genes are given only for firm matches. Clone sizes are given selectively: once, few, many, or a class where the clone is expanded.

DNA: TGTGCCAGCAGTTGGGGGAAAGGGACATCGGAGAGTGAGCAGTTCTTC
CDR3: CASSWGKGTSESEQFF
size: .
D: .
J: TRBJ2-1
V: TRBV27

DNA: TGCAGCGCCAAGAAGGGACAGGGGACCTACAATGAGCAGTTCTTC
CDR3: CSAKKGQGTYNEQFF
size: few
D: TRBD1
J: TRBJ2-1
V: TRBV29-1

DNA: TGTGCCAGCAGTTTATCGATAGGGAGCACGAACACCGGGGAGCTGTTTTTT
CDR3: CASSLSIGSTNTGELFF
size: .
D: .
J: TRBJ2-2
V: TRBV27

DNA: TGTGCCAGCAGCCAGGGACACCAGGGTGCGCAGTTCTTC
CDR3: CASSQGHQGAQFF
size: .
D: .
J: TRBJ2-1
V: TRBV11-3

DNA: TGTGCCAGCCTGGACAGGCTGGGCACTGAAGCTTTCTTT
CDR3: CASLDRLGTEAFF
size: few
D: TRBD1
J: TRBJ1-1
V: TRBV2

DNA: TGTGCCAGCAGCGCCTCTCAGAAGAGGTCGGCGGCGTTCGGTACGCAGTATTTT
CDR3: CASSASQKRSAAFGTQYF
size: once
D: .
J: TRBJ2-3
V: TRBV7-9

DNA: TGTGCCTGGACAGGGGACTACCCCTACGAGCAGTACTTC
CDR3: CAWTGDYPYEQYF
size: .
D: .
J: TRBJ2-7
V: TRBV30

DNA: TGTGCCAGCAGTCTCCCAGGGCAGCCCCAGCATTTT
CDR3: CASSLPGQPQHF
size: few
D: .
J: TRBJ1-5
V: TRBV27

DNA: TGTGCCAGCACCCGGGGATCAGGGGACTCCTACAATGAGCAGTTCTTC
CDR3: CASTRGSGDSYNEQFF
size: .
D: .
J: TRBJ2-1
V: TRBV5-5

DNA: TGTGCCAGCAGGATGTTAGCGGGAGGGCCATCGAATGAGCAGTTCTTC
CDR3: CASRMLAGGPSNEQFF
size: .
D: TRBD2
J: TRBJ2-1
V: TRBV27

DNA: TGTGCCAGCGAGGGGGGGAGCTCCTACAATGAGCAGTTCTTC
CDR3: CASEGGSSYNEQFF
size: .
D: .
J: TRBJ2-1
V: TRBV9

DNA: TGTGCCAGTAGTTCGCACGGACAGCTTGAAGCTTTCTTT
CDR3: CASSSHGQLEAFF
size: .
D: .
J: TRBJ1-1
V: TRBV19

DNA: TGTGCCAGCAGCGTCGGACAGGGGAGATCCTACAATGAGCAGTTCTTC
CDR3: CASSVGQGRSYNEQFF
size: .
D: TRBD1
J: TRBJ2-1
V: TRBV7-9

DNA: TGTGCCAGCAGCTTAGGGACTCAGCAGTTCTTC
CDR3: CASSLGTQQFF
size: .
D: .
J: TRBJ2-1
V: TRBV7-2

DNA: TGCAGTGCTAGTCCCACAGGGGGCGGCTATGGCTACACCTTC
CDR3: CSASPTGGGYGYTF
size: .
D: TRBD1
J: TRBJ1-2
V: TRBV20-1

DNA: TGTGCCAGCAGTTACAAGAGAGGGAACACTGAAGCTTTCTTT
CDR3: CASSYKRGNTEAFF
size: .
D: .
J: TRBJ1-1
V: TRBV6-5

DNA: TGCGCCAGCAGCTTGTCCCTAGCGGGGAACGGGGAGCTGTTTTTT
CDR3: CASSLSLAGNGELFF
size: .
D: TRBD2
J: TRBJ2-2
V: TRBV5-1

DNA: TGTGCCAGCAAGGCGGGGGTTAATGAAAAACTGTTTTTT
CDR3: CASKAGVNEKLFF
size: .
D: .
J: TRBJ1-4
V: TRBV2

DNA: TGTGCCAGTAGTATAGGCTCCACAGGGTCTAGCAATCAGCCCCAGCATTTT
CDR3: CASSIGSTGSSNQPQHF
size: .
D: .
J: TRBJ1-5
V: TRBV19

DNA: TGCAGCGTGAGGACAGTGTCCTACAATGAGCAGTTCTTC
CDR3: CSVRTVSYNEQFF
size: .
D: .
J: TRBJ2-1
V: TRBV29-1

DNA: TGTGCCAGCAGCCACACCAGCGGGAAGGCTGAGCAGTTCTTC
CDR3: CASSHTSGKAEQFF
size: few
D: TRBD2
J: TRBJ2-1
V: TRBV3-1/TRBV3-2

DNA: TGTGCCAGTAGTACCGGGACTAGCGGGTCCAATGAGCAGTTCTTC
CDR3: CASSTGTSGSNEQFF
size: .
D: TRBD2
J: TRBJ2-1
V: TRBV19

DNA: TGTGCCAGCAGCCAAGCCCTCCCGGGGGAGCAGTACTTC
CDR3: CASSQALPGEQYF
size: .
D: .
J: TRBJ2-7
V: TRBV3-1/TRBV3-2

DNA: TGCGCCAGCAGCTTGGAGTCTAGCGTCGACACCGGGGAGCTGTTTTTT
CDR3: CASSLESSVDTGELFF
size: few
D: .
J: TRBJ2-2
V: TRBV5-1

DNA: TGTGCCAGCAGCCCCGGAGGGACTAGCGGGGGGGCCAAAAACATTCAGTACTTC
CDR3: CASSPGGTSGGAKNIQYF
size: .
D: TRBD2
J: TRBJ2-4
V: TRBV28

DNA: TGTGCCAGCAGTGTGGGCACCTCGAACACCGGGGAGCTGTTTTTT
CDR3: CASSVGTSNTGELFF
size: .
D: .
J: TRBJ2-2
V: TRBV2

DNA: TGCGCCAGCAGCTTGGACGGGATAGCGGGAGAGACCCAGTACTTC
CDR3: CASSLDGIAGETQYF
size: once
D: TRBD2
J: TRBJ2-5
V: TRBV5-1

DNA: TGTGCCAGCGACAGCGGGAGGGGGTCCTACGAGCAGTACTTC
CDR3: CASDSGRGSYEQYF
size: .
D: TRBD2
J: TRBJ2-7
V: TRBV28

DNA: TGCGCCAGCAGCTTGGACCTAGCGGGGCCCACAGATACGCAGTATTTT
CDR3: CASSLDLAGPTDTQYF
size: .
D: TRBD2
J: TRBJ2-3
V: TRBV5-1

DNA: TGCGCCAGCAGCCCCAAGACGTATTCCGGGACTAGCGGCACAGATACGCAGTATTTT
CDR3: CASSPKTYSGTSGTDTQYF
size: once
D: TRBD2
J: TRBJ2-3
V: TRBV5-1

DNA: TGCAGTGCCCCGACAGACTATGGCTACACCTTC
CDR3: CSAPTDYGYTF
size: .
D: .
J: TRBJ1-2
V: TRBV20-1

DNA: TGTGCCAGCAGCCGAGGGACAGCCGGCCCCTATGGCTACACCTTC
CDR3: CASSRGTAGPYGYTF
size: .
D: TRBD1
J: TRBJ1-2
V: TRBV5-4

DNA: TGTGCCTGGAGCAGAGGTCCGGAAGCTTTCTTT
CDR3: CAWSRGPEAFF
size: .
D: .
J: TRBJ1-1
V: TRBV30

DNA: TGTGCCAGCAGCTTGGGACAGGGGTTTGGCTACACCTTC
CDR3: CASSLGQGFGYTF
size: once
D: TRBD1
J: TRBJ1-2
V: TRBV7-2

DNA: TGTGCCAGCAGCTTAAATCGCGGGGGATCCACTGAAGCTTTCTTT
CDR3: CASSLNRGGSTEAFF
size: once
D: .
J: TRBJ1-1
V: TRBV7-2

DNA: TGTGCCACCAGTGCAACGGGACTAGCGGGAGGGCCGGAGACCCAGTACTTC
CDR3: CATSATGLAGGPETQYF
size: .
D: TRBD2
J: TRBJ2-5
V: TRBV24-1

DNA: TGTGCCAGCAGCCAGAGCGGGGGGACGGGGAACACTGAAGCTTTCTTT
CDR3: CASSQSGGTGNTEAFF
size: .
D: .
J: TRBJ1-1
V: TRBV9

DNA: TGTGCCTGGGCCCTCCTCGGCAGGGGGAAGTCACCCCTCCACTTT
CDR3: CAWALLGRGKSPLHF
size: .
D: TRBD1
J: TRBJ1-6
V: TRBV30

DNA: TGTGCCAGCAGTTTAGGCGGAGGAACGTACAATGAGCAGTTCTTC
CDR3: CASSLGGGTYNEQFF
size: once
D: .
J: TRBJ2-1
V: TRBV28

DNA: TGTGCCAGCAGGGAACAGGGGGCCGGTGAAAAACTGTTTTTT
CDR3: CASREQGAGEKLFF
size: .
D: TRBD1
J: TRBJ1-4
V: TRBV2

DNA: TGTGCCAGCAGTGAACCTAGCGGGAGAGGAGGTACGCAGTATTTT
CDR3: CASSEPSGRGGTQYF
size: .
D: TRBD2
J: TRBJ2-3
V: TRBV6-1

DNA: TGTGCCAGCAGCATTCTAGCGGCTAGCACAGATACGCAGTATTTT
CDR3: CASSILAASTDTQYF
size: .
D: TRBD2
J: TRBJ2-3
V: TRBV6-6

DNA: TGCGCCAGCAGTGGGCTAGCGGGAGTACAAGAGACCCAGTACTTC
CDR3: CASSGLAGVQETQYF
size: .
D: TRBD2
J: TRBJ2-5
V: TRBV10-2

DNA: TGTGCCATCAGTTTGGACAGCTATGGCTACACCTTC
CDR3: CAISLDSYGYTF
size: .
D: .
J: TRBJ1-2
V: TRBV10-3

DNA: TGTGCCAGCGTCTTAGACTACCTTGGCTCCTACAATGAGCAGTTCTTC
CDR3: CASVLDYLGSYNEQFF
size: .
D: .
J: TRBJ2-1
V: TRBV11-3

DNA: TGTGCCAGCAGTTTGACGGCCCCAGCGGGAGAGAGGTCAGAGACCCAGTACTTC
CDR3: CASSLTAPAGERSETQYF
size: few
D: TRBD2
J: TRBJ2-5
V: TRBV28

DNA: TGTGCCAGCAGCCCGAACGGGACAGGGTGGAAAGAGACCCAGTACTTC
CDR3: CASSPNGTGWKETQYF
size: few
D: TRBD1
J: TRBJ2-5
V: TRBV3-1/TRBV3-2

DNA: TGTGCCAGCAGCCGCCAGGGGGCGCGGGGTGAGCAGTTCTTC
CDR3: CASSRQGARGEQFF
size: .
D: TRBD1
J: TRBJ2-1
V: TRBV11-3

DNA: TGCGCCAGCAGCGGGGGACAGTCTCAAGCTTTCTTT
CDR3: CASSGGQSQAFF
size: once
D: TRBD1
J: TRBJ1-1
V: TRBV5-1

DNA: TGTGCCAGTAGGGCAGGGTCATCCAACTATGGCTACACCTTC
CDR3: CASRAGSSNYGYTF
size: .
D: .
J: TRBJ1-2
V: TRBV19

DNA: TGTGCCAGCAGCCCCACAGTGGGGAACACTGAAGCTTTCTTT
CDR3: CASSPTVGNTEAFF
size: once
D: .
J: TRBJ1-1
V: TRBV9

DNA: TGTGCCAGCAGCATAGCGGGAGGCACAGATACGCAGTATTTT
CDR3: CASSIAGGTDTQYF
size: .
D: TRBD2
J: TRBJ2-3
V: TRBV5-6

DNA: TGTGCCAGCAGTGGAAGGTCGGCGGGTGAAGCTTTCTTT
CDR3: CASSGRSAGEAFF
size: .
D: .
J: TRBJ1-1
V: TRBV7-8

DNA: TGTGCCATCAGGGGGCTGGGGATTGAAGCTTTCTTT
CDR3: CAIRGLGIEAFF
size: .
D: .
J: TRBJ1-1
V: TRBV10-3

DNA: TGCGCCAGCAGCTTGGGTGGGACTAGCAGAGAGACCCAGTACTTC
CDR3: CASSLGGTSRETQYF
size: .
D: TRBD2
J: TRBJ2-5
V: TRBV5-1